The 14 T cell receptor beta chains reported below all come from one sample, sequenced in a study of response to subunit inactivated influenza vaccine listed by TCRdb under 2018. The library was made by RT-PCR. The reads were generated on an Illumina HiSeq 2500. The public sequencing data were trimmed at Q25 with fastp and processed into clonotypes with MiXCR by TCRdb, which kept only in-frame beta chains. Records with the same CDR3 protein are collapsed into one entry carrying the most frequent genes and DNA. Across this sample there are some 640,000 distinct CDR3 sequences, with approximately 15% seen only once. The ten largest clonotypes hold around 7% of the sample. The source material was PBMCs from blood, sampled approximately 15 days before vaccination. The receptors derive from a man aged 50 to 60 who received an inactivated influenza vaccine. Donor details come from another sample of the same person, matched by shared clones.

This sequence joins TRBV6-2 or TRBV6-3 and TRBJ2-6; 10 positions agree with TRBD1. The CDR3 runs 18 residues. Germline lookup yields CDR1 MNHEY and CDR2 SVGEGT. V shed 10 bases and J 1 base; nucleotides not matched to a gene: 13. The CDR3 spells CAISSRQGAKSGANVLTF. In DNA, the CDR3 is TGTGCCATTTCGAGTCGACAGGGGGCGAAATCTGGGGCCAACGTCCTGACTTTC.

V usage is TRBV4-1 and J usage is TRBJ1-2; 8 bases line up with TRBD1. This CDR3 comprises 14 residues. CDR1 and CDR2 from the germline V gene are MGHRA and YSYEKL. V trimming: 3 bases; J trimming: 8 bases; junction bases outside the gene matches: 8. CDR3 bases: TGCGCCAGCAGCCAGAGGGACAGGCAAGCGGGCTACACCTTC. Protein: CASSQRDRQAGYTF.

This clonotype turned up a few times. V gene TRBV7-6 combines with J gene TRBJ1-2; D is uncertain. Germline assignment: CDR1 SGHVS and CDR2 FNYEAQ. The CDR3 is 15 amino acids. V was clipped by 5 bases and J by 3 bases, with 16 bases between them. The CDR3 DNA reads TGTGCCAGCAGCCCCTTCGCTACGGCGGACTATGGCTACACCTTC. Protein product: CASSPFATADYGYTF.

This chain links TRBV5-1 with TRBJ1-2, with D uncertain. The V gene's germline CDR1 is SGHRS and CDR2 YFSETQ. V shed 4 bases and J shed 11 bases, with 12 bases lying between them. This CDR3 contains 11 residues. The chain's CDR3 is CASSPGGVYTF. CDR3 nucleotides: TGCGCCAGCAGCCCCGGTGGGGTGTACACCTTC.

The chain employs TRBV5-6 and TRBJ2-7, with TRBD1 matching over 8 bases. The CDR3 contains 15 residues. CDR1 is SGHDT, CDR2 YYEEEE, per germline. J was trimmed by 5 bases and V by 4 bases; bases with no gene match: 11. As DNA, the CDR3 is TGTGCCAGCAGCAGCAGGGGGCGCCCGTATGACGAGCAGTACTTC. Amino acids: CASSSRGRPYDEQYF.

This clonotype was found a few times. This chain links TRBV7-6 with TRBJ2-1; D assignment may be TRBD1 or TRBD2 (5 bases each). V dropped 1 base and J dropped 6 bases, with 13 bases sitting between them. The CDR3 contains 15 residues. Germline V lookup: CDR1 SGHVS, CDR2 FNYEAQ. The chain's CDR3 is CASSLGVGPSNEQFF. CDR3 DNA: TGTGCCAGCAGCTTAGGGGTGGGACCGTCCAATGAGCAGTTCTTC.

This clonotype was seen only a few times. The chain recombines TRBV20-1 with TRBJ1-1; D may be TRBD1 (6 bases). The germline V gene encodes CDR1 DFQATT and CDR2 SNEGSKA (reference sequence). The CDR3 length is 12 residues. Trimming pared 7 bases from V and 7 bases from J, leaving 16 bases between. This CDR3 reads CSVPRGAGEAFF. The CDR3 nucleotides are TGCAGTGTCCCGCGGGGGGCCGGTGAAGCTTTCTTT.

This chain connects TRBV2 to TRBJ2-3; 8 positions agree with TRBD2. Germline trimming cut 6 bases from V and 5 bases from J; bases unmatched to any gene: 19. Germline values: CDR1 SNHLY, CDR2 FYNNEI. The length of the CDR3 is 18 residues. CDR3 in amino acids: CASSKRIRAGVVRDTQYF. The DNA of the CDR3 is TGTGCCAGCAGCAAAAGGATCCGAGCGGGAGTTGTCCGAGATACGCAGTATTTT. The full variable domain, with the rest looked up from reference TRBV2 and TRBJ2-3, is EPEVTQTPSHQVTQMGQEVILRCVPISNHLYFYWYRQILGQKVEFLVSFYNNEISEKSEIFDDQFSVERPDGSNFTLKIRSTKLEDSAMYFCASSKRIRAGVVRDTQYFGPGTRLTVL.

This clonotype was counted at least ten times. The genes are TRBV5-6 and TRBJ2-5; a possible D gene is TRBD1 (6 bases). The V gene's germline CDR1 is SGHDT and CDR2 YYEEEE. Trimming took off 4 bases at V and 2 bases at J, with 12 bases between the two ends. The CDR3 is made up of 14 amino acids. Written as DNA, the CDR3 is TGTGCCAGCAGCATCGGGACAATTCAAGAGACCCAGTACTTC. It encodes CASSIGTIQETQYF.

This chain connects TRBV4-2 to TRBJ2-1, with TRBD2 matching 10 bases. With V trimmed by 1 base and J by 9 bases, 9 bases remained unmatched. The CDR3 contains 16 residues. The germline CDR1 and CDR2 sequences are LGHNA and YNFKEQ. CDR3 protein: CASSQASSGSLGEQFF. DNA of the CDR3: TGTGCCAGCAGCCAAGCGTCTAGCGGGAGTCTCGGTGAGCAGTTCTTC.

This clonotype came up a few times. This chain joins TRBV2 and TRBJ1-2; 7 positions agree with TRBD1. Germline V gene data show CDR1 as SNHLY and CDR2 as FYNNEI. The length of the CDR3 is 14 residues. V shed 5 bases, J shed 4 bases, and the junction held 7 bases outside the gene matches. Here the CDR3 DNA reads TGTGCCAGCAGTTTTAAACAGGGGAGCTATGGCTACACCTTC. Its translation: CASSFKQGSYGYTF.

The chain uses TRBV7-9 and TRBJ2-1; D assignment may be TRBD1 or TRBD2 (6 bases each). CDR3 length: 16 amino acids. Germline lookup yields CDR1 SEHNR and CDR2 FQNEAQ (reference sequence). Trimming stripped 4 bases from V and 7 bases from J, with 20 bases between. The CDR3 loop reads CASSSPARGAGNEQFF. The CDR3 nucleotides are TGTGCCAGCAGCTCTCCAGCAAGGGGGGCGGGTAATGAGCAGTTCTTC.

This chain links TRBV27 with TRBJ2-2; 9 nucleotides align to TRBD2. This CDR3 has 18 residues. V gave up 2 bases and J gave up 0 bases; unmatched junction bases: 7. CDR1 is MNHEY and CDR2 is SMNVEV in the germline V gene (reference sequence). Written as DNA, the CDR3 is TGTGCCAGCAGTTTACGGTGGCTAGCGGGGTCGAACACCGGGGAGCTGTTTTTT. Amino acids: CASSLRWLAGSNTGELFF.

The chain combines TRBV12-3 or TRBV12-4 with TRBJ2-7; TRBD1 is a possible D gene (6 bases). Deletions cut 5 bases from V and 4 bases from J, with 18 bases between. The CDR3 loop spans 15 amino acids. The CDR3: CASSEDRSPAYEQYF. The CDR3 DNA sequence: TGTGCCAGCAGTGAGGACAGATCTCCTGCATACGAGCAGTACTTC.